Each of the 3 T cell receptor beta chains below was sequenced from the same sample in a study of T cells in Graves' hyperthyroidism and ophthalmopathy. Amplified regions were TCR beta CDR3 sequences from RNA transcripts. HTBI primers were used for first-round RT-PCR of the TCR CDR3. TCRdb re-derived calls from the multiplex PCR reads in MiXCR, one entry per CDR3 protein. The top ten clones hold 12% of a sample with 500,000 to 650,000 distinct CDR3 sequences, roughly 15% of them seen once. The sequencing input was blood. These TCRs come from a woman between 50 and 59 years old with Graves' ophthalmopathy.

This clonotype was seen at least ten times. The chain has TRBV2 and TRBJ2-2; TRBD2 aligns across 12 bases. With V trimmed by 5 bases and J by 7 bases, 2 bases remained unmatched. From germline, CDR1 is SNHLY and CDR2 FYNNEI. The CDR3 is made up of 14 amino acids. CDR3 in amino acids: CASSRLAGDGELFF. The CDR3 bases are TGTGCCAGCAGTCGACTAGCGGGAGACGGGGAGCTGTTTTTT.

V and J are TRBV30 and TRBJ1-6; 7 nucleotides line up with TRBD1. The V gene's germline CDR1 is GTSNPN and CDR2 SVGIG (reference sequence). Trimming at V came to 3 bases and at J to 7 bases, leaving 15 bases not matched to a gene. CDR3 size: 17 residues. The CDR3 sequence is CAWRPSPGGGVNSPLHF. In DNA form, the CDR3 reads TGTGCCTGGAGGCCCTCCCCAGGGGGGGGAGTGAATTCACCCCTCCACTTT.

This chain links TRBV6-1 with TRBJ1-6; D is possibly TRBD1 (6 bases). Per the germline V gene, CDR1 is MNHNS and CDR2 is SASEGT. The ends were cut back, 6 bases at V and 9 bases at J, with 15 bases in the middle. CDR3 length: 14 residues. The CDR3 nucleotides are TGTGCCAGCAGAAGGAGACAGGAGGGTTCACCCCTCCACTTT. Translating gives CASRRRQEGSPLHF.